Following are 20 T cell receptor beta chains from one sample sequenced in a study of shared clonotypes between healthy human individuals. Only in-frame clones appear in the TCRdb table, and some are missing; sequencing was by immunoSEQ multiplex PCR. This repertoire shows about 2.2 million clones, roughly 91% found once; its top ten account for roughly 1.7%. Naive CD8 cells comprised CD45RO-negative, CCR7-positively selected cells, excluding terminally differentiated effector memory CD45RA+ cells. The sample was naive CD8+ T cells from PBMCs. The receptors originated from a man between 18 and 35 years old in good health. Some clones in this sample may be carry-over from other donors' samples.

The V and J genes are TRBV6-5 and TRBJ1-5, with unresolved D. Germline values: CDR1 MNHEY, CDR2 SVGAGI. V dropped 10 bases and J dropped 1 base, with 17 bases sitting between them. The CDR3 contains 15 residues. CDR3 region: CATATRVSSNQPQHF. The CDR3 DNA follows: TGTGCCACCGCGACACGGGTTTCGAGCAATCAGCCCCAGCATTTT.

CDR3 sequence reads: CASSLASGHEQYF. CDR3 in DNA: TGTGCCAGCAGCTTAGCGTCGGGTCACGAGCAGTACTTC. J is TRBJ2-7 and V is TRBV7-9; D not certain. The CDR3 covers 13 residues. Germline V gene lookup returns CDR1 SEHNR and CDR2 FQNEAQ (reference sequence). V lost 0 bases, J lost 5 bases, and 8 bases lay in between.

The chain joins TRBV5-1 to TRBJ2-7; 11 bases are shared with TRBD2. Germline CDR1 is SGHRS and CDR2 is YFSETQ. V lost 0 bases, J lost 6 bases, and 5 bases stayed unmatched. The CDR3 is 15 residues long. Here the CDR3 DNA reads TGCGCCAGCAGCTTGGGTGGTAGCGGGAGGGTCGAGCAGTACTTC. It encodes CASSLGGSGRVEQYF.

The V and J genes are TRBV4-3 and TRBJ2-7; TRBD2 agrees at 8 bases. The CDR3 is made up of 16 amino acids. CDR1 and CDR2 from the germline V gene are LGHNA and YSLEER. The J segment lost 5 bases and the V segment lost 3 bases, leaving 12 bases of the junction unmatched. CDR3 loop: CASSQGSGTRPHEQYF. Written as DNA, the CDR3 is TGCGCCAGCAGCCAGGGGTCCGGGACTAGGCCCCACGAGCAGTACTTC.

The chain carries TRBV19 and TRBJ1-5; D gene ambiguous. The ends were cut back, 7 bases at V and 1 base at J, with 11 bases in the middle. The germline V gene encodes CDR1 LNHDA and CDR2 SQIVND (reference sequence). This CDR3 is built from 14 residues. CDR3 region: CASTLGVSNQPQHF. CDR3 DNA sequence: TGTGCCAGTACCCTCGGGGTGAGCAATCAGCCCCAGCATTTT. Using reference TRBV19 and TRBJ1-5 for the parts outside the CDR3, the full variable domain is DGGITQSPKYLFRKEGQNVTLSCEQNLNHDAMYWYRQDPGQGLRLIYYSQIVNDFQKGDIAEGYSVSREKKESFPLTVTSAQKNPTAFYLCASTLGVSNQPQHFGDGTRLSIL.

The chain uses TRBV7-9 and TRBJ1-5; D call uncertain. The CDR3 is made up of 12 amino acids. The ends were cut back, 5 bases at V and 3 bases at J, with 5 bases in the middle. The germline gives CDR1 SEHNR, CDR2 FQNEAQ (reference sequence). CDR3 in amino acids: CASSEDNQPQHF. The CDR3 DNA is TGTGCCAGCAGCGAGGACAATCAGCCCCAGCATTTT. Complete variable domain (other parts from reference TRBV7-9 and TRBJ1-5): DTGVSQNPRHKITKRGQNVTFRCDPISEHNRLYWYRQTLGQGPEFLTYFQNEAQLEKSRLLSDRFSAERPKGSFSTLEIQRTEQGDSAMYLCASSEDNQPQHFGDGTRLSIL.

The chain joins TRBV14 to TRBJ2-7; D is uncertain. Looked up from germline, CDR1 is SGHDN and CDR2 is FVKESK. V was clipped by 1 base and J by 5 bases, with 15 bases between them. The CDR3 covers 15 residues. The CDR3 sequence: CASSQVESEVHEQYF. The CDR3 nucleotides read TGTGCCAGCAGCCAAGTGGAGAGCGAGGTACACGAGCAGTACTTC.

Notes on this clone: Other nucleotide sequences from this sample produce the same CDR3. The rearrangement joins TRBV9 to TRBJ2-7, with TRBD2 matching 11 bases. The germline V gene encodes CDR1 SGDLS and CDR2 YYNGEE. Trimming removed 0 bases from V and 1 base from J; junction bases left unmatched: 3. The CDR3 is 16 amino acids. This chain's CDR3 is CASSVGLAGGSYEQYF. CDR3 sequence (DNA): TGTGCCAGCAGCGTAGGTCTAGCGGGAGGTTCCTACGAGCAGTACTTC.

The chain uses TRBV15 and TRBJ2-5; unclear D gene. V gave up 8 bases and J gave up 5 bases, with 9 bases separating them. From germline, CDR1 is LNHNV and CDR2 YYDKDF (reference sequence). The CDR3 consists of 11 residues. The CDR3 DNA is TGTGCCACCCGCACGGCCGAGACCCAGTACTTC. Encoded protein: CATRTAETQYF.

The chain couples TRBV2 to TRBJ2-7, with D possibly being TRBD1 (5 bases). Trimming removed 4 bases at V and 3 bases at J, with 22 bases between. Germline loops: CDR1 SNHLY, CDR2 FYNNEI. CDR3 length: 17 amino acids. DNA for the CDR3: TGTGCCAGCAGTGGTTGGCCCCAGGGTGGTGGGGTCTACGAGCAGTACTTC. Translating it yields CASSGWPQGGGVYEQYF.

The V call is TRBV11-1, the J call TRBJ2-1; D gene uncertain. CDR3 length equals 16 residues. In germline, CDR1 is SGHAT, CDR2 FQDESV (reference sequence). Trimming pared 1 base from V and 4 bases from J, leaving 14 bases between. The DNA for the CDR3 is TGTGCCAGCAGCTTAGGTCGCATCCTTCTATACAATGAGCAGTTCTTC. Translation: CASSLGRILLYNEQFF.

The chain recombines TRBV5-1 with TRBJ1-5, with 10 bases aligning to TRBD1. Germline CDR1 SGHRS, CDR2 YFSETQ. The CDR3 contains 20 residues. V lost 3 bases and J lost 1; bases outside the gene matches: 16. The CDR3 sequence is CASSSLERDRGSRSNQPQHF. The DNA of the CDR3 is TGCGCCAGCAGCTCCCTGGAACGGGACAGGGGATCTCGGAGCAATCAGCCCCAGCATTTT.

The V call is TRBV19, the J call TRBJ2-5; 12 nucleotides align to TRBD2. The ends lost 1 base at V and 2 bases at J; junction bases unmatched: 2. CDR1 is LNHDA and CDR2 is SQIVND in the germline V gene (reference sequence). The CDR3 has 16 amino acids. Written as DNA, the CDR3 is TGTGCCAGTAGTATAGGACTAGCGGGAGTACAAGAGACCCAGTACTTC. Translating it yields CASSIGLAGVQETQYF. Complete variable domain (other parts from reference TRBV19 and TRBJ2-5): DGGITQSPKYLFRKEGQNVTLSCEQNLNHDAMYWYRQDPGQGLRLIYYSQIVNDFQKGDIAEGYSVSREKKESFPLTVTSAQKNPTAFYLCASSIGLAGVQETQYFGPGTRLLVL.

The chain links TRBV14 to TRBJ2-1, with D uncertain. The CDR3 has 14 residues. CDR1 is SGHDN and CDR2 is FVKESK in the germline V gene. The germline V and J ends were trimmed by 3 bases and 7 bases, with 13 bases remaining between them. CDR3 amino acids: CASSQKSFSNEQFF. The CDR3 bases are TGTGCCAGCAGCCAGAAGAGTTTTAGTAATGAGCAGTTCTTC.

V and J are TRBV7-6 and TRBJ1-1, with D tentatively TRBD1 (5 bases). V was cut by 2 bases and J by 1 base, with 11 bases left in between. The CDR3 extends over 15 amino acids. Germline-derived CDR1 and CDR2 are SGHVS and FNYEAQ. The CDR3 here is CASSLSPGRNTEAFF. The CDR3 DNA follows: TGTGCCAGCAGCTTAAGTCCAGGGAGGAACACTGAAGCTTTCTTT.

The CDR3 nucleotides are TGTGCCAGCTCACCTCCTCCTTCGGGCAGGTCGGCCTACGAGCAGTACTTC. Residues: CASSPPPSGRSAYEQYF. V is TRBV18 and J is TRBJ2-7, with D unclear. Between the trimmed V and J ends, which lost 3 bases and 2 bases, there was a span of 20 bases. CDR1 is KGHSH, CDR2 LQKENI, per germline. The CDR3 contains 17 residues.

The CDR3 coding sequence is TGTGCCAGCAGCGCAAGACAGGGAGGAAACACCATATATTTT. Translation: CASSARQGGNTIYF. V usage is TRBV9 and J usage is TRBJ1-3; 7 nucleotides agree with TRBD1. J lost 4 bases, V lost 3 bases, and 4 bases had no gene match. The germline gives CDR1 SGDLS, CDR2 YYNGEE. CDR3 length: 14 amino acids.

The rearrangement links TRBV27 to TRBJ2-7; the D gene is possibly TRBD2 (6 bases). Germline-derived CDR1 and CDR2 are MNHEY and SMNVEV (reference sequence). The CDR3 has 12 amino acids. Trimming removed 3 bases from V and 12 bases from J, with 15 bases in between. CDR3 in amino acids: CASSLAGRKWYF. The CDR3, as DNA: TGTGCCAGCAGTTTGGCGGGACGCAAATGGTACTTC.

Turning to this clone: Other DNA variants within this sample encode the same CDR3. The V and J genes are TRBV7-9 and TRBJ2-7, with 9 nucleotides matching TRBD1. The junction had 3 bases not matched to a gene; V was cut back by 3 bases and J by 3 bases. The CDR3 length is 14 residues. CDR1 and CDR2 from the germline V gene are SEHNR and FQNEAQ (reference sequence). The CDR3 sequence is CASSFRDRVYEQYF. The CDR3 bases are TGTGCCAGCAGCTTCCGGGACAGGGTCTACGAGCAGTACTTC.

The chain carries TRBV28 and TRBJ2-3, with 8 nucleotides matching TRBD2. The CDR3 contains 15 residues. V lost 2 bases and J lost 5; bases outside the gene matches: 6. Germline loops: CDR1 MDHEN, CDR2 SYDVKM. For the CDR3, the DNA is TGTGCCAGCAGTTTAAAGCGGGAGAGGATAGATACGCAGTATTTT. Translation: CASSLKRERIDTQYF.